The 2 T cell receptor beta chains in this list originate from one sample, sequenced in a study of liver allograft versus peripheral blood T cells. Study as a whole: Comparing T cell receptor repertoires in transplanted livers with those in recipients' peripheral blood was part of the design.

TCRdb re-called the reads with MiXCR, one entry per CDR3 protein. The sample yields about 8,300 distinct CDR3 sequences, approximately 16% seen once. These receptors were collected from a human patient who had a liver transplant. Some T cells may be provided by the graft donor.

This clonotype is judged medium-sized. The rearrangement links TRBV18 to TRBJ2-3; D is perhaps TRBD1 (6 bases). This CDR3 has 16 amino acids. Deletions cut 1 base from V and 4 bases from J, with 15 bases between. CDR1 is KGHSH and CDR2 is LQKENI in the germline V gene. In nucleotides, the CDR3 is TGTGCCAGCTCACCACGTTATCTGGGGGCCGCAGATACGCAGTATTTT. Translation: CASSPRYLGAADTQYF.

This clonotype is classed as large (0.1 to 1%). This chain connects TRBV29-1 to TRBJ1-2, with 9 bases fitting TRBD1. J gave up 4 bases and V 2 bases, and 11 bases lay outside the gene matches. CDR1 is SQVTM and CDR2 is ANQGSEA in the germline V gene. This CDR3 region has 16 residues. The CDR3 region is CSVEKGQGAMGYGYTF. In DNA form, the CDR3 reads TGCAGCGTTGAAAAGGGACAGGGAGCGATGGGCTATGGCTACACCTTC.